The sequence of this T cell receptor beta chain was determined in a study of OX40 agonist ivuxolimab in advanced cancers. Study background: Patients were roughly 83% male with ages about 23 to 90, mean about 54. Among those treated, three patients had partial responses, one with hepatocellular carcinoma and two with cutaneous melanoma. Past anti-PD-1, anti-PD-L1 or anti-CTLA-4 therapy was accepted, and 40% had received some. Study outcomes and limitations: Relatively little clonal expansion, among the lowest observed, appeared in partial responders at 0.1-3.0 mg/kg.

Trimming at V came to 4 bases and at J to 2 bases, leaving 4 bases not matched to a gene. CDR1 is SGHRS and CDR2 is YFSETQ in the germline V gene. The CDR3 sequence is 14 residues long. With respect to this clone: What it recognizes is unknown. Other DNA sequences within the sample encode an identical CDR3.

Assay: immunoSEQ multiplex PCR; the TCRdb copy retains only in-frame clones and omits some. Here the sample spans tens of thousands of clones, approximately 83% being singletons. The V and J genes are TRBV5-1 and TRBJ1-2; 8 positions agree with TRBD1. The material was CD4+ or CD8+ T cells sorted from blood, obtained in a trial of the OX40 agonist ivuxolimab. The receptor was isolated from an adult with an advanced solid tumor such as melanoma, head and neck, liver or kidney cancer. CDR3 coding DNA: TGCGCCAGCAGCCTGGGACAGGCCAACTATGGCTACACCTTC. Amino acids: CASSLGQANYGYTF.